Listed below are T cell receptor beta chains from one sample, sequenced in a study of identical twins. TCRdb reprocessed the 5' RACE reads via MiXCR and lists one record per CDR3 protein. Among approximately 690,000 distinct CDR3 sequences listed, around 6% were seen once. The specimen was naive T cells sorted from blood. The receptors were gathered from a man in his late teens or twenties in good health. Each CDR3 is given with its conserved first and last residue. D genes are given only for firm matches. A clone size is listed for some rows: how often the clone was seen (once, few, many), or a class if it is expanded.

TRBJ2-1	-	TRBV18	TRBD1	TGTGCCAGCTCACCACGGACCGGGACAGGGGGCTGGAATGAGCAGTTCTTC	CASSPRTGTGGWNEQFF
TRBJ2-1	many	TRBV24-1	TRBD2	TGTGCCACCAGTGAAGAGCGGGGTAACAATGAGCAGTTCTTC	CATSEERGNNEQFF
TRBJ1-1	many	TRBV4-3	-	TGCGCCAGCAGCCAAGGAAAAGTGGACACTGAAGCTTTCTTT	CASSQGKVDTEAFF
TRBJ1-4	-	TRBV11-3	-	TGTGCCAGCAGCCCCTCCTCGACTACGACTAATGAAAAACTGTTTTTT	CASSPSSTTTNEKLFF
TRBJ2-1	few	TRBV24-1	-	TGTGCCACCAGTGAAACAAGCTATGAGCAGTTCTTC	CATSETSYEQFF
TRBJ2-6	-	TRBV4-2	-	TGTGCCAGCAGCCCCGGGCCAGGCGACTCTGGGGCCAACGTCCTGACTTTC	CASSPGPGDSGANVLTF
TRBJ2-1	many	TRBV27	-	TGTGCCAGCAGTTTAGAAGGGCAGGGCTACAATGAGCAGTTCTTC	CASSLEGQGYNEQFF
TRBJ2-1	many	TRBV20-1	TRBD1	TGCAGTGCTAACAGAGTTAGGGACAGCAGTTACAATGAGCAGTTCTTC	CSANRVRDSSYNEQFF
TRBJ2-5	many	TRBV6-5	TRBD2	TGTGCCAGCCGGACTAGCGAAGAGACCCAGTACTTC	CASRTSEETQYF
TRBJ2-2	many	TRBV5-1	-	TGCGCCAGCAGCCGTCCTGGAGGGAGATGGGACACCGGGGAGCTGTTTTTT	CASSRPGGRWDTGELFF
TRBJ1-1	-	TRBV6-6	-	TGTGCCAGCAGTTACCCCGGACAGAGAAAAGCTTTCTTT	CASSYPGQRKAFF
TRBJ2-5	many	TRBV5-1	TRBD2	TGCGCCAGCAGCTTGCAACTAGCGCGGGAGACCCAGTACTTC	CASSLQLARETQYF
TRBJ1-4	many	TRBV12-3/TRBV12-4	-	TGTGCCAGCAGTTTGGGCAGGGTTAATGAAAAACTGTTTTTT	CASSLGRVNEKLFF
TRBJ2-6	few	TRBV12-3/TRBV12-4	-	TGTGCCAGCAGTCCTCTAATGGGGGTAGCTGGGGCCAACGTCCTGACTTTC	CASSPLMGVAGANVLTF
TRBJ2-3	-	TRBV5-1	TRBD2	TGCGCCAGCAGCCCTGCGACTAGCGGGGGACTCACAGATACGCAGTATTTT	CASSPATSGGLTDTQYF
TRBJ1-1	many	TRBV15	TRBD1	TGTGCCACCAGCAGAACCGGACAGGGTAACACTGAAGCTTTCTTT	CATSRTGQGNTEAFF
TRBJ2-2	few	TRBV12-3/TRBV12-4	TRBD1	TGTGCCAGCGTCGGGACAGGGGCCACCGGGGAGCTGTTTTTT	CASVGTGATGELFF
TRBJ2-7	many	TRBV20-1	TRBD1	TGCAGTGCCACACAGACAGGGGGGAGGAACGAGCAGTACTTC	CSATQTGGRNEQYF
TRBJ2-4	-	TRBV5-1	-	TGCGCCAGCAGCATAATTGGACTAAAAAACATTCAGTACTTC	CASSIIGLKNIQYF
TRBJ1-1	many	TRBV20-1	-	TGCAGTGCATCCCTCTCTGGCCGCCTCACTAAAGCTTTCTTT	CSASLSGRLTKAFF
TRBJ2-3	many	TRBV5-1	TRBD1	TGCGCCAGCAGGGGACAGCGAAACGCAGGTGATACGCAGTATTTT	CASRGQRNAGDTQYF
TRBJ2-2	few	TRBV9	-	TGTGCCAGCAGCGTAGGACTAGTTACCGGGGAGCTGTTTTTT	CASSVGLVTGELFF
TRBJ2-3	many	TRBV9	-	TGTGCCAGCAGCGAGAGGGTCCGCACAGATACGCAGTATTTT	CASSERVRTDTQYF
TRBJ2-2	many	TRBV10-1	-	TGCGCCAGCAGTGAGCCTAGGGCCGGGGAGCTGTTTTTT	CASSEPRAGELFF
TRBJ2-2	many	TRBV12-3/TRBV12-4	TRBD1	TGTGCCAGCAGCCCACCGACAGGGGATGGGAAAACCGGGGAGCTGTTTTTT	CASSPPTGDGKTGELFF
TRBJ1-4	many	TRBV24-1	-	TGTGCCACCAGTGAACTGGGGGAGGGCCGAGAAAAACTGTTTTTT	CATSELGEGREKLFF
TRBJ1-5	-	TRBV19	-	TGTGCCAGTAGTACCTCTCTCGATCAGCCCCAGCATTTT	CASSTSLDQPQHF
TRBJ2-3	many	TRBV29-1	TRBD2	TGCAGCGTTCGAGGACTAGCGGGGTCAAATACGCAGTATTTT	CSVRGLAGSNTQYF
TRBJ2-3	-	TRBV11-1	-	TGTGCCAGCAGCCCGTTCCCCCATATCTCCGAACCGCTAATTAGCACAGATACGCAGTATTTT	CASSPFPHISEPLISTDTQYF
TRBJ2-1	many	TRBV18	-	TGTGCCAGCTCACCTCCTTCCCTGGGTGAGCAGTTCTTC	CASSPPSLGEQFF
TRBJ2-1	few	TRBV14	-	TGTGCCAGCTCCCCATTCTCCTACAATGAGCAGTTCTTC	CASSPFSYNEQFF
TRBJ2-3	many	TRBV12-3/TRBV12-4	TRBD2	TGTGCCAGCAGTTTTTTCGCGGGAGACACAGATACGCAGTATTTT	CASSFFAGDTDTQYF
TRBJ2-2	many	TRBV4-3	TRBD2	TGCGCCAGCAGCCAAGTCCTAGCGGGTACCACCGGGGAGCTGTTTTTT	CASSQVLAGTTGELFF
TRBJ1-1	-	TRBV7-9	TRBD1	TGTGCCAGCAGCTACATTCCTGGACAGGCCCAAGCTTTCTTT	CASSYIPGQAQAFF
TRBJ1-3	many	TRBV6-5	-	TGTGCCAGCAGTTACTCTGGGGGAAACACCATATATTTT	CASSYSGGNTIYF
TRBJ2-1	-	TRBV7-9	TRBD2	TGTGCCAGCAGCTTAGGGGCCCTAGGGACTAGCCGGAATGAGCAGTTCTTC	CASSLGALGTSRNEQFF
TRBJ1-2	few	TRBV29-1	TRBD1	TGCAGCGTCTCGGACAGGGGGCGCTTCTATGGCTACACCTTC	CSVSDRGRFYGYTF
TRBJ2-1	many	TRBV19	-	TGTGCCAGTACCGGGACGTACAATGAGCAGTTCTTC	CASTGTYNEQFF
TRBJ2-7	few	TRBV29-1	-	TGCAGCGTTGCAACCCGGGACAACTCCTACGAGCAGTACTTC	CSVATRDNSYEQYF
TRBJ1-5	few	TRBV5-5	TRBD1	TGTGCCAGCAGCATCAACCCGGGACAGGGACATCAGCCCCAGCATTTT	CASSINPGQGHQPQHF
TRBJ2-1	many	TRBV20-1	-	TGCAGTGCTTCCGGGACTGGCTACAATGAGCAGTTCTTC	CSASGTGYNEQFF
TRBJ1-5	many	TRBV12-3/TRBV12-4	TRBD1	TGTGCCAGCAGTTCTAGGACAGGGGTTCAGCCCCAGCATTTT	CASSSRTGVQPQHF
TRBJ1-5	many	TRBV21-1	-	TGTGCCAGCAGCAGGTCCCTTTCTATACCCCAGCATTTT	CASSRSLSIPQHF
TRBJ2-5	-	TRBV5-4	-	TGTGCCAGCAGCGATACCCTCGGGGCCATCCAAGAGACCCAGTACTTC	CASSDTLGAIQETQYF
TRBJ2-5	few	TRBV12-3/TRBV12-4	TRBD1	TGTGCCAGCAGTCAACAGGGGGGATCCCAAGAGACCCAGTACTTC	CASSQQGGSQETQYF
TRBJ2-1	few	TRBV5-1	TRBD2	TGCGCCAGCAGCTTGACCCCTCTAGCGGGAGGCTACAATGAGCAGTTCTTC	CASSLTPLAGGYNEQFF
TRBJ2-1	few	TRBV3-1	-	TGTGCCAGCAGCCCTTACGCGGGCCTTGCTGAGCAGTTCTTC	CASSPYAGLAEQFF
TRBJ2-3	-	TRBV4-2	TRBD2	TGTGCCAGCAGCCTTCGGGCTAGCGGGTCAGATACGCAGTATTTT	CASSLRASGSDTQYF
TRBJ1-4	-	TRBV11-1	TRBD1	TGTGCCAGCAGCTTCTACAGGGACAGGGGGCAGGATGGAACTAATGAAAAACTGTTTTTT	CASSFYRDRGQDGTNEKLFF
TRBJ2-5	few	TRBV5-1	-	TGCGCCAGCAGCGGGGTAGGAAACCAAGAGACCCAGTACTTC	CASSGVGNQETQYF
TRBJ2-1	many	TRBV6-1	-	TGTGCCAGCAGACCGGGACTCTCCTACAATGAGCAGTTCTTC	CASRPGLSYNEQFF
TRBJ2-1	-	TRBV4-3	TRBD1	TGCGCCAGCAGCCAAGTGGGACAGGGGAGTTTTGAAGGGAATGAGCAGTTCTTC	CASSQVGQGSFEGNEQFF
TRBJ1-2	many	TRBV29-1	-	TGCAGCGTCGAGACAGCCTATGGCTACACCTTC	CSVETAYGYTF
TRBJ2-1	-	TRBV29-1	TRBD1	TGCAGCGTTGCCGGGACAGCCCTCAATGAGCAGTTCTTC	CSVAGTALNEQFF
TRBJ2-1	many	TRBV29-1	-	TGCAGCGGTGGGACCTCCTACAATGAGCAGTTCTTC	CSGGTSYNEQFF
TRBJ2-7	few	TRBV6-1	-	TGTGCCAGCAGTGAGGGTTGGGAGGAGCAGTACTTC	CASSEGWEEQYF
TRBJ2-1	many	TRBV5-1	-	TGCGCCAGCAGCACCAGACAGAGCTCCTACAATGAGCAGTTCTTC	CASSTRQSSYNEQFF
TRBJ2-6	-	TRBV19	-	TGTGCCGTCGGGGCAGCCGGTCCCTCTGGGGCCAACGTCCTGACTTTC	CAVGAAGPSGANVLTF
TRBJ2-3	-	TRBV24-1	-	TGTGCCACCAGTGATTTGGGCCAGGACAGCGCAGATACGCAGTATTTT	CATSDLGQDSADTQYF
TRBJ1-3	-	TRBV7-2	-	TGTGCCAGCAGCTTAGACAGAGTCTCTGGAAACACCATATATTTT	CASSLDRVSGNTIYF